This note documents a single TCR beta chain sequence. What it binds is unknown. This table comes from immunoSEQ multiplex PCR, and its TCRdb copy is limited to in-frame clones, with some not included. The data contain roughly 23,000 clones, around 90% of them seen just once; the ten biggest clones take up approximately 9.4%. This sample is part of a study of lymphopenia after photon versus proton radiotherapy. The ends lost 0 bases at V and 0 bases at J; junction bases unmatched: 10. CDR1 KGHSH and CDR2 LQKENI come from the germline V gene. The CDR3 loop spans 18 amino acids. Findings and limits, study-wide: A bigger post-nadir fall in TCR diversity correlated inversely with survival time in deceased patients. After the lymphocyte nadir, photon-treated repertoires showed oligoclonal expansion, especially of CD8+ Temra cells. Better survival with proton therapy was suggested as possible, not demonstrated.

Sequenced material: peripheral blood, taken from a patient treated with proton-based radiotherapy. The chain links TRBV18 to TRBJ1-1, with 7 bases fitting TRBD1. The receptor comes from a woman in her 70s with pancreatic cancer. Some clones in this sample may be carry-over from other donors' samples. CDR3 nucleotides: TGTGCCAGCTCACCACCGAGCACAGGGGCGCTCATGAACACTGAAGCTTTCTTT. Translating it yields CASSPPSTGALMNTEAFF.